Listed here are 13 T cell receptor beta chains from one sample, sequenced in a study of brain T cells in children with intractable seizures. Here immunoSEQ multiplex PCR was the method, and the copy in TCRdb shows in-frame clones only, minus some. The sample records approximately 110,000 clones, 90% to 95% being singletons. Sequenced here: peripheral blood, sampled at surgery. The receptors here all came from a boy under two years old with hemimegalencephaly and intractable seizures.

J is TRBJ2-1 and V is TRBV28; no clear D. Germline V lookup: CDR1 MDHEN, CDR2 SYDVKM. V was trimmed by 8 bases and J by 8 bases, leaving 22 bases between them. The CDR3 contains 15 residues. The CDR3 loop reads CASGPRWVACDEQFF. The CDR3 DNA reads TGTGCCAGCGGACCACGGTGGGTGGCCTGCGATGAGCAGTTCTTC.

V usage is TRBV6-1 and J usage is TRBJ1-1, with unresolved D. The germline gives CDR1 MNHNS, CDR2 SASEGT. The CDR3 is 16 amino acids. Between the trimmed V and J ends, which lost 2 bases and 0 bases, there was a span of 13 bases. CDR3 sequence: CASSEFHRRMNTEAFF. The CDR3 DNA reads TGTGCCAGCAGTGAATTTCACAGACGCATGAACACTGAAGCTTTCTTT.

This clone was seen a few times. The rearrangement joins TRBV5-6 to TRBJ1-2; tentatively, D is TRBD1 (5 bases). The CDR3 has 17 amino acids. Germline values: CDR1 SGHDT, CDR2 YYEEEE. V dropped 5 bases and J dropped 4 bases, with 24 bases sitting between them. DNA for the CDR3: TGTGCCAGCAGATTCCGGTCCACAGGAAGACATACCTATGGCTACACCTTC. Translation gives CASRFRSTGRHTYGYTF.

The chain recombines TRBV7-8 with TRBJ1-3; D is unclear. The germline V gene encodes CDR1 SGHVS and CDR2 FQNEAQ. The CDR3 loop spans 14 amino acids. Trimming removed 1 base at V and 0 bases at J, with 4 bases between. DNA for the CDR3: TGTGCCAGCAGCTTAGTTCCCTCTGGAAACACCATATATTTT. Its translation is CASSLVPSGNTIYF.

V usage is TRBV19 and J usage is TRBJ1-1; 8 positions match TRBD1. In germline, CDR1 is LNHDA, CDR2 SQIVND (reference sequence). With V trimmed by 4 bases and J by 3 bases, 7 bases remained unmatched. CDR3 length equals 15 residues. CDR3 in amino acids: CASSTGQGWDTEAFF. CDR3 DNA sequence: TGTGCCAGTAGTACCGGACAGGGCTGGGACACTGAAGCTTTCTTT.

This clone showed up just once. The gene calls are TRBV7-6 and TRBJ2-1; 10 bases are a match to TRBD2. There are 15 residues in the CDR3. CDR1 is SGHVS and CDR2 is FNYEAQ in the germline V gene. V gave up 5 bases and J gave up 8 bases; unmatched junction bases: 9. CDR3 DNA: TGTGCCAGCAGCCTACGGACTAGCGGTCCCTATGAGCAGTTCTTC. This encodes CASSLRTSGPYEQFF.

The chain has TRBV11-2 and TRBJ2-1; 11 bases align to TRBD2. The CDR3 consists of 17 residues. Germline trimming cut 5 bases from V and 7 bases from J; bases unmatched to any gene: 13. The V gene's germline CDR1 is SGHAT and CDR2 FQNNGV. CDR3 region: CASSHGPLAGVGNEQFF. The CDR3 nucleotides are TGTGCCAGCAGCCACGGGCCACTAGCGGGAGTGGGGAATGAGCAGTTCTTC.

The gene calls are TRBV5-5 and TRBJ2-3; unclear D gene. Trimming shortened V by 1 base and J by 1 base, and 7 bases separated the two germline ends. The CDR3 loop spans 14 amino acids. Germline values: CDR1 SGHKS, CDR2 YYEKEE (reference sequence). This CDR3 is CASSLPDGTDTQYF. The CDR3 DNA sequence: TGTGCCAGCAGCTTGCCGGATGGCACAGATACGCAGTATTTT.

The chain joins TRBV5-1 to TRBJ1-5; 9 bases are a match to TRBD1. The CDR3 contains 14 residues. V lost 3 bases and J lost 7; bases outside the gene matches: 5. Germline V gene lookup returns CDR1 SGHRS and CDR2 YFSETQ. CDR3 in amino acids: CASSSTGGGQPQHF. Written as DNA, the CDR3 is TGCGCCAGCAGCTCAACAGGGGGCGGGCAGCCCCAGCATTTT.

The chain couples TRBV28 to TRBJ2-7, with D possibly matching TRBD2 (5 bases). This CDR3 is 14 amino acids long. Germline assignment: CDR1 MDHEN and CDR2 SYDVKM. V lost 6 bases, J lost 5 bases, and 17 bases lay in between. The CDR3 loop is CASSRGLQRHEQYF. CDR3 DNA: TGTGCCAGCAGCCGAGGGCTCCAGAGGCACGAGCAGTACTTC.

The V gene is TRBV7-9, the J gene TRBJ2-7; the match to TRBD1 covers 8 bases. The length of the CDR3 is 18 residues. Germline values: CDR1 SEHNR, CDR2 FQNEAQ (reference sequence). V shed 4 bases and J 3 bases; nucleotides not matched to a gene: 17. The CDR3 coding sequence is TGTGCCAGCAGCTCCACCCTAGTCTATGGACAGGGATTCTACGAGCAGTACTTC. It codes for CASSSTLVYGQGFYEQYF.

J is TRBJ2-7 and V is TRBV6-5; D tentatively fits TRBD1 or TRBD2 (5 bases each). Germline V CDR1 and CDR2: MNHEY, SVGAGI. V was trimmed by 0 bases and J by 7 bases, leaving 16 bases between them. This CDR3 has 15 residues. The CDR3 DNA reads as TGTGCCAGCAGTTACTCCGGGGCCTCCCCGGGGGAGCAGTACTTC. Its translation is CASSYSGASPGEQYF.

The rearrangement uses TRBV12-5 and TRBJ2-1, with 7 bases aligning to TRBD2. This CDR3 is 17 amino acids long. The V and J ends lost 2 bases and 4 bases, in that order; junction bases with no gene match: 11. Germline loops: CDR1 LGHNT, CDR2 FRNRAP. CDR3 in DNA: TGTGCTAGTGGTTTGCCCCAATTGCGGGAGAGATACAATGAGCAGTTCTTC. It specifies CASGLPQLRERYNEQFF.